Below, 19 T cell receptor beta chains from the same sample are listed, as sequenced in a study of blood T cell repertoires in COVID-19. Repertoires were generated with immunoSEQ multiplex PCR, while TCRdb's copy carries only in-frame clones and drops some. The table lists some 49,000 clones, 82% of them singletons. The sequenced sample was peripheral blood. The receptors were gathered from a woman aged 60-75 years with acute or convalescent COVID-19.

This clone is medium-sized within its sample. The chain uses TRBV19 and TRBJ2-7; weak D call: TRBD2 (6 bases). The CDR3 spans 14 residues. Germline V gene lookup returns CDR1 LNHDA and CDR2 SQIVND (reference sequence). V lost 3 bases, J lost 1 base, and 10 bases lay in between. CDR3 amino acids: CASSMYSGSYEQYF. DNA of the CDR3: TGTGCCAGTAGTATGTATAGCGGATCCTACGAGCAGTACTTC.

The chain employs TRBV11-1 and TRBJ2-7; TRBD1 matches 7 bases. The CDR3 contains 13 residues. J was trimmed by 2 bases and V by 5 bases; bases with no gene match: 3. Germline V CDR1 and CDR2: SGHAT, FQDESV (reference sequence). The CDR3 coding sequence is TGTGCCAGCAGCCGGGACAGCCCCTACGAGCAGTACTTC. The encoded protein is CASSRDSPYEQYF.

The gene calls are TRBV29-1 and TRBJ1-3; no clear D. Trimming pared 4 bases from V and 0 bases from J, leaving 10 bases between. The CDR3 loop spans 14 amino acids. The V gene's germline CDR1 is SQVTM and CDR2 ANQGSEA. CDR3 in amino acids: CSVVFGSSGNTIYF. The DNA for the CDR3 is TGCAGCGTTGTCTTTGGGAGCTCTGGAAACACCATATATTTT.

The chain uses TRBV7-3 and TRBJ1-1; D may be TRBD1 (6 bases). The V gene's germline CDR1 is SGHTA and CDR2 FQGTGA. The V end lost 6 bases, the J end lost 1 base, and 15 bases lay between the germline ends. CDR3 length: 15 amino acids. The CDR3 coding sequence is TGTGCCAGCAGTCCAACCGGGACACGGAACACTGAAGCTTTCTTT. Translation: CASSPTGTRNTEAFF.

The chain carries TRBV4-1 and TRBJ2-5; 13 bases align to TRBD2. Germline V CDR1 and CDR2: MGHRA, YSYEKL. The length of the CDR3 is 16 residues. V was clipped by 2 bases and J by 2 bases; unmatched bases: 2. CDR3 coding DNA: TGCGCCAGCAGCCAACAACTAGCGGGGGGGCAAGAGACCCAGTACTTC. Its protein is CASSQQLAGGQETQYF.

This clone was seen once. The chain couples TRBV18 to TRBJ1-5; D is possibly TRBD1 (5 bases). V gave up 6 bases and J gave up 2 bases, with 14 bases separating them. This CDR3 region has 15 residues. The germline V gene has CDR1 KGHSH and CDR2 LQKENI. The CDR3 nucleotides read TGTGCCAGCTCCAAGTACGGGGGGGGCAATCAGCCCCAGCATTTT. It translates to CASSKYGGGNQPQHF.

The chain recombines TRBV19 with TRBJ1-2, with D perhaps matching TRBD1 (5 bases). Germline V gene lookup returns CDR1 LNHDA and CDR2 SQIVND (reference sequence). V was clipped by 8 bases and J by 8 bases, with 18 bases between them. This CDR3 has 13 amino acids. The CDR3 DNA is TGTGCCAGTTCACCGACAGCGTCCTACGGCTACACCTTC. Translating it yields CASSPTASYGYTF. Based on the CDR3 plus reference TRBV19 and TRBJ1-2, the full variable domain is DGGITQSPKYLFRKEGQNVTLSCEQNLNHDAMYWYRQDPGQGLRLIYYSQIVNDFQKGDIAEGYSVSREKKESFPLTVTSAQKNPTAFYLCASSPTASYGYTFGSGTRLTVV.

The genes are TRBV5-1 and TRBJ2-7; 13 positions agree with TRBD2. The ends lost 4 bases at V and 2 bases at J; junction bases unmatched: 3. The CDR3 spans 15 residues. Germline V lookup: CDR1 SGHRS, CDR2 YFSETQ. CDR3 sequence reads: CASSPTSGRTYEQYF. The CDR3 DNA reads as TGCGCCAGCAGCCCGACTAGCGGGAGGACCTACGAGCAGTACTTC.

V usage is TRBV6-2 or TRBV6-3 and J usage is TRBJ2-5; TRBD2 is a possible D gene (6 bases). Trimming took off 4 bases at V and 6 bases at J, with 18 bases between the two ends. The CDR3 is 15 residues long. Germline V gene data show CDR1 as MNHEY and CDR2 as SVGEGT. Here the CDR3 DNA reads TGTGCCAGCAGTTTCCGGGGACTCAATGTAAAGACCCAGTACTTC. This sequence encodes CASSFRGLNVKTQYF.

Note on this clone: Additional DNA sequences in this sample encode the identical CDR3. The CDR3 bases are TGTGCCATCAGTGACAGGGACACTGAAGCTTTCTTT. Its translation: CAISDRDTEAFF. The rearrangement uses TRBV10-3 and TRBJ1-1; D may be TRBD1 (5 bases). The CDR3 is 12 residues long. Per the germline V gene, CDR1 is ENHRY and CDR2 is SYGVKD. Trimming left V 3 bases short and J 3 bases short, with 5 bases between.

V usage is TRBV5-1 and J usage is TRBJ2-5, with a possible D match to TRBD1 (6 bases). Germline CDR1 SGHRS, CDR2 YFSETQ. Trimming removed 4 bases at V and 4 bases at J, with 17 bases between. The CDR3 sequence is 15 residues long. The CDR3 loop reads CASSVGADRSETQYF. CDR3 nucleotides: TGCGCCAGCAGCGTTGGGGCTGACAGGTCAGAGACCCAGTACTTC.

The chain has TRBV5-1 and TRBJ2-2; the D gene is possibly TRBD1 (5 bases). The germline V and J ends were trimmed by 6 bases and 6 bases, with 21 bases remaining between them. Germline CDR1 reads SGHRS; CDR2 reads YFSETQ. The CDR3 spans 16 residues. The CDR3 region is CASTSRVASAAGELFF. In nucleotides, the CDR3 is TGCGCCAGCACCTCCAGGGTAGCATCGGCGGCCGGGGAGCTGTTTTTT.

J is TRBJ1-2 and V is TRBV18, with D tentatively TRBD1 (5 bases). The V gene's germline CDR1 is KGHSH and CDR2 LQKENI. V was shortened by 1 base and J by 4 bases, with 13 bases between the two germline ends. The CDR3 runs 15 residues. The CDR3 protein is CASSPQSQGGYGYTF. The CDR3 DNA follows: TGTGCCAGCTCACCACAAAGCCAGGGCGGCTATGGCTACACCTTC.

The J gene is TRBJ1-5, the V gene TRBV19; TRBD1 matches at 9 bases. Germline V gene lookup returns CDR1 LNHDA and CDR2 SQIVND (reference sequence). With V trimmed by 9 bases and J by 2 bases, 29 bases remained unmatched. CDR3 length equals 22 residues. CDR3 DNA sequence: TGTGCCAGCCTCCCCGCGGGGTTACAGGGGGCGCGAGGGGGGTGGCGCAATCAGCCCCAGCATTTT. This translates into CASLPAGLQGARGGWRNQPQHF.

CDR3 protein: CASSSAGTGYGYTF. CDR3 DNA: TGTGCCAGTAGTTCTGCCGGGACAGGGTATGGCTACACCTTC. V gene TRBV19 combines with J gene TRBJ1-2, with 9 bases matching TRBD1. V was clipped by 5 bases and J by 5 bases; unmatched bases: 6. The V gene's germline CDR1 is LNHDA and CDR2 SQIVND (reference sequence). This CDR3 is built from 14 residues.

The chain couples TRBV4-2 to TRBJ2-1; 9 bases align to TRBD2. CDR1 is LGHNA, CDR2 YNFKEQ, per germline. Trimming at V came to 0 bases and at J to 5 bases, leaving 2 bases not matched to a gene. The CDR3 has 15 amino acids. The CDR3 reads CASSQELAGNNEQFF. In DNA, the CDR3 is TGTGCCAGCAGCCAAGAACTAGCGGGTAACAATGAGCAGTTCTTC.

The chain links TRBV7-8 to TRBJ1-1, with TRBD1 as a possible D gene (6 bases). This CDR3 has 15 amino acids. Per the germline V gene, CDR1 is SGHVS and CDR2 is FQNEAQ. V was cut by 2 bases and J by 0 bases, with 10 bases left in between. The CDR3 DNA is TGTGCCAGCAGCTTAAACCCAGGGGTGAACACTGAAGCTTTCTTT. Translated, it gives CASSLNPGVNTEAFF.

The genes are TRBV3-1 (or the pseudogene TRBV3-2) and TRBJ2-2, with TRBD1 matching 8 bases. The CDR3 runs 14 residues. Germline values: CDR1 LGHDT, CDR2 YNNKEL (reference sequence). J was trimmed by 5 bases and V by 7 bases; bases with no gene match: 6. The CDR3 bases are TGTGCCAGCATCTCCACAGGGGGGACCGGGGAGCTGTTTTTT. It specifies CASISTGGTGELFF.

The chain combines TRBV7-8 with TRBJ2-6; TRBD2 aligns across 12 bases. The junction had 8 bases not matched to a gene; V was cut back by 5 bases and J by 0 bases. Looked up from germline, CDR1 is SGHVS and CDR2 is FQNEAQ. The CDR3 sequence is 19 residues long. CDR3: CASSTRLAGVNSGANVLTF. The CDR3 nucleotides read TGTGCCAGCAGCACCCGACTAGCGGGAGTGAACTCTGGGGCCAACGTCCTGACTTTC.